This TCR beta chain came from a study of human T cells and chemical hapten exposure. On the study more broadly: The upper back received 0.01% DPC by patch testing, with results read at 6 days. Broader study findings: With alopecia, donors may have immune responses unlike healthy people's.

Regarding time point: pre-sensitization, week 0. Documented treatment: therapeutic diphenylcyclopropenone sensitization with weekly scalp DPC. Per the authors' pipeline: Sequenced samples showed a median of around 93,000 TCRs each, with counts running from about 22,000 to 700,000. TCRdb re-called the RACE reads with MiXCR, one entry per CDR3 protein. These V and J calls are TCRdb output, not the study's own analysis. The repertoire includes 120,000 or so distinct CDR3 sequences, roughly 12% of them detected once, and around 2.7% sits in the top ten. With regard to this clonotype: Its antigen is not known.

Source: whole blood, taken in connection with sensitization to the hapten diphenylcyclopropenone (DPC). The sequence was collected from a woman aged 18-29 years with alopecia areata. Some clones in this sample may be carry-over from other donors' samples.

CDR3 loop: CASSLVGRGHEQYF. The CDR3 nucleotides are TGTGCCAGCAGCTTGGTTGGCAGGGGGCACGAGCAGTACTTC. The chain employs TRBV5-4 and TRBJ2-7, with 8 bases identical to TRBD1. The V segment lost 0 bases and the J segment 5 bases; nucleotides outside the gene matches: 4. The CDR3 is made up of 14 amino acids. Germline CDR1 is SGHNT and CDR2 is YYREEE (reference sequence).